Each of the 19 T cell receptor beta chains below was sequenced from the same sample in a study of T cell responses to AZD1222 COVID-19 vaccine. The data were produced by immunoSEQ multiplex PCR, yet TCRdb's version contains in-frame clones alone and is incomplete. The data show 99,000 or so clones, 82% seen once. The specimen was peripheral blood, collected on day 0 of AZD1222 vaccination. The receptors were sampled from an adult in good health.

There are a few counts of this clone. Other nucleotide sequences from this sample produce the same CDR3. The chain combines TRBV5-1 with TRBJ2-5, with no clear D. Trimming removed 0 bases at V and 1 base at J, with 1 base between. The CDR3 has 12 residues. Germline CDR1 SGHRS, CDR2 YFSETQ. The CDR3 DNA sequence: TGCGCCAGCAGCTTGGCCCAAGAGACCCAGTACTTC. It is translated as CASSLAQETQYF. The full variable domain, its missing parts supplied by reference TRBV5-1 and TRBJ2-5, is KAGVTQTPRYLIKTRGQQVTLSCSPISGHRSVSWYQQTPGQGLQFLFEYFSETQRNKGNFPGRFSGRQFSNSRSEMNVSTLELGDSALYLCASSLAQETQYFGPGTRLLVL.

This chain connects TRBV5-4 to TRBJ1-1, with D perhaps matching TRBD1 (5 bases). CDR1 and CDR2 from the germline V gene are SGHNT and YYREEE (reference sequence). V lost 4 bases to trimming and J lost 5 bases, with 15 bases between them. The CDR3 is made up of 14 amino acids. CDR3 protein: CASSEDNRGTEAFF. CDR3 DNA: TGTGCCAGCAGCGAGGACAATCGTGGGACTGAAGCTTTCTTT. Full variable domain (rest looked up from reference TRBV5-4 and TRBJ1-1): ETGVTQSPTHLIKTRGQQVTLRCSSQSGHNTVSWYQQALGQGPQFIFQYYREEENGRGNFPPRFSGLQFPNYSSELNVNALELDDSALYLCASSEDNRGTEAFFGQGTRLTVV.

The chain joins TRBV3-1 (or the pseudogene TRBV3-2) to TRBJ2-3; no definite D call. Per the germline V gene, CDR1 is LGHDT and CDR2 is YNNKEL (reference sequence). The ends were cut back, 1 base at V and 12 bases at J, with 14 bases in the middle. This CDR3 comprises 13 residues. CDR3 DNA sequence: TGTGCCAGCAGCCAAGTTTTCGGTCCCAGTCAGTATTTT. Translated, it gives CASSQVFGPSQYF.

The CDR3 bases are TGTGCCAGCAGCCCAGGGCAATACAAAGAGACCCAGTACTTC. Its translation: CASSPGQYKETQYF. The V and J genes are TRBV2 and TRBJ2-5; perhaps TRBD1 as D (5 bases). This CDR3 spans 14 amino acids. The germline V and J ends were trimmed by 6 bases and 3 bases, with 14 bases remaining between them. Germline V gene sequence: CDR1 SNHLY, CDR2 FYNNEI.

The gene calls are TRBV7-3 and TRBJ2-1, with a weak D call TRBD1 (5 bases). This CDR3 is 15 amino acids long. The germline CDR1 and CDR2 sequences are SGHTA and FQGTGA. Trimming removed 2 bases from V and 3 bases from J, with 11 bases in between. CDR3 coding DNA: TGTGCCAGCAGCTTAGCCTTCGGACACTACAATGAGCAGTTCTTC. As protein: CASSLAFGHYNEQFF.

V usage is TRBV19 and J usage is TRBJ1-1; possible D gene TRBD1, 6 bases. Germline CDR1 is LNHDA and CDR2 is SQIVND (reference sequence). V was trimmed by 4 bases and J by 6 bases, leaving 18 bases between them. The CDR3 length is 15 residues. Here the CDR3 DNA reads TGTGCCAGTAGTACGGGGCCGGGGGGCAACCCTGAAGCTTTCTTT. It yields the protein CASSTGPGGNPEAFF. The variable domain in full, with the rest retrieved from reference TRBV19 and TRBJ1-1, is DGGITQSPKYLFRKEGQNVTLSCEQNLNHDAMYWYRQDPGQGLRLIYYSQIVNDFQKGDIAEGYSVSREKKESFPLTVTSAQKNPTAFYLCASSTGPGGNPEAFFGQGTRLTVV.

The chain has TRBV7-3 and TRBJ1-6, with TRBD1 matching over 7 bases. CDR1 is SGHTA, CDR2 FQGTGA, per germline. J gave up 6 bases and V 5 bases, and 4 bases lay outside the gene matches. This CDR3 has 14 amino acids. Here the CDR3 reads CASSRQGVNSPLHF. The CDR3 bases are TGTGCCAGCAGCCGCCAGGGGGTTAATTCACCCCTCCACTTT.

The chain is built from TRBV3-1 (or the pseudogene TRBV3-2) and TRBJ2-1, with 9 bases aligning to TRBD2. CDR3 length: 15 residues. Germline CDR1 is LGHDT and CDR2 is YNNKEL (reference sequence). The trim removed 2 bases at V and 7 bases at J, leaving 6 bases unmatched. The CDR3 loop reads CASSQNFLAGNEQFF. The CDR3 region has the DNA TGTGCCAGCAGCCAAAATTTTCTAGCGGGGAATGAGCAGTTCTTC.

This chain uses TRBV7-2 with TRBJ1-5; 8 bases align to TRBD1. Germline assignment: CDR1 SGHTA and CDR2 FQGNSA. The CDR3 runs to 14 residues. V trimming: 3 bases; J trimming: 7 bases; junction bases outside the gene matches: 5. CDR3 loop: CASSFDRGRQPQHF. The CDR3, as DNA: TGTGCCAGCAGCTTTGACAGGGGAAGGCAGCCCCAGCATTTT.

The chain employs TRBV4-3 and TRBJ2-1, with TRBD2 matching 7 bases. Germline assignment: CDR1 LGHNA and CDR2 YSLEER. The trim removed 1 base at V and 3 bases at J, leaving 6 bases unmatched. The CDR3 has 16 amino acids. In DNA, the CDR3 is TGCGCCAGCAGCCAAGCACCCCAGCGGGACTACAATGAGCAGTTCTTC. The encoded protein is CASSQAPQRDYNEQFF.

This chain connects TRBV10-3 to TRBJ1-2; maybe TRBD1 (6 bases). CDR1 is ENHRY, CDR2 SYGVKD, per germline. V was pared by 7 bases and J by 3 bases, with 12 bases between. The CDR3 has 13 amino acids. Written as DNA, the CDR3 is TGTGCCATCAATCAGGGGCTGGACTATGGCTACACCTTC. This encodes CAINQGLDYGYTF.

The chain has TRBV5-1 and TRBJ1-1; TRBD1 might be the D (5 bases). The germline V and J ends were trimmed by 3 bases and 3 bases, with 12 bases remaining between them. The CDR3 is 14 amino acids. From germline, CDR1 is SGHRS and CDR2 YFSETQ. The CDR3 sequence: CASSSGLRDTEAFF. The CDR3 nucleotides are TGCGCCAGCAGCTCGGGACTGCGCGACACTGAAGCTTTCTTT. Full variable domain (remainder filled in from reference TRBV5-1 and TRBJ1-1): KAGVTQTPRYLIKTRGQQVTLSCSPISGHRSVSWYQQTPGQGLQFLFEYFSETQRNKGNFPGRFSGRQFSNSRSEMNVSTLELGDSALYLCASSSGLRDTEAFFGQGTRLTVV.

V and J are TRBV9 and TRBJ2-2; no definite D call. In germline, CDR1 is SGDLS, CDR2 YYNGEE. CDR3 length: 12 residues. Trimming stripped 4 bases from V and 3 bases from J, with 4 bases between. In DNA form, the CDR3 reads TGTGCCAGCAGCTCTTACACCGGGGAGCTGTTTTTT. This encodes CASSSYTGELFF. The variable domain in full, with the rest retrieved from reference TRBV9 and TRBJ2-2, is DSGVTQTPKHLITATGQRVTLRCSPRSGDLSVYWYQQSLDQGLQFLIQYYNGEERAKGNILERFSAQQFPDLHSELNLSSLELGDSALYFCASSSYTGELFFGEGSRLTVL.

The V gene is TRBV2, the J gene TRBJ2-7; D remains unclear. The CDR3 is 15 residues long. Germline V CDR1 and CDR2: SNHLY, FYNNEI. Between the trimmed V and J ends, which lost 11 bases and 2 bases, there was a span of 22 bases. The CDR3 DNA follows: TGTGCCGGATCACCCCGGGCAGGCTTACCCTACGAGCAGTACTTC. Residues: CAGSPRAGLPYEQYF.

CDR3 coding DNA: TGTGCCAGCAGCTTAGCGCGTTCACCCCTCCACTTT. Protein product: CASSLARSPLHF. V and J are TRBV11-2 and TRBJ1-6; D is unclear. Trimming shortened V by 1 base and J by 9 bases, and 4 bases separated the two germline ends. The CDR3 contains 12 residues. Germline CDR1 is SGHAT and CDR2 is FQNNGV.

The sample holds one count of this clone. The chain couples TRBV7-2 to TRBJ1-2; no clear D gene. Trimming shortened V by 6 bases and J by 1 base, and 9 bases separated the two germline ends. This CDR3 is 13 amino acids long. CDR1 is SGHTA, CDR2 FQGNSA, per germline. In DNA, the CDR3 is TGTGCCAGCAGTAATCAAATTAACTATGGCTACACCTTC. Its translation: CASSNQINYGYTF. Full variable domain (rest looked up from reference TRBV7-2 and TRBJ1-2): GAGVSQSPSNKVTEKGKDVELRCDPISGHTALYWYRQSLGQGLEFLIYFQGNSAPDKSGLPSDRFSAERTGGSVSTLTIQRTQQEDSAVYLCASSNQINYGYTFGSGTRLTVV.

V and J are TRBV18 and TRBJ1-2; possible D gene TRBD1, 6 bases. Trimming took 0 bases from V and 5 from J, leaving 10 bases between them. The V gene's germline CDR1 is KGHSH and CDR2 LQKENI. The CDR3 covers 14 residues. CDR3 DNA: TGTGCCAGCTCACCACCGTCAGGGGTTTATGGCTACACCTTC. Encoded protein: CASSPPSGVYGYTF.

This clone appeared a single time. The chain links TRBV5-1 to TRBJ1-4; 7 bases align to TRBD1. CDR1 and CDR2 from the germline V gene are SGHRS and YFSETQ. J was trimmed by 7 bases and V by 1 base; bases with no gene match: 16. The CDR3 contains 18 residues. CDR3 protein: CASSLHGDRNQPGEKLFF. The CDR3 nucleotides are TGCGCCAGCAGCTTGCACGGGGACAGAAACCAACCGGGTGAAAAACTGTTTTTT.

In this sample, this clone is medium-sized (0.01 to 0.1%). V usage is TRBV5-1 and J usage is TRBJ2-5, with 7 bases lining up with TRBD2. The CDR3 is made up of 16 amino acids. V shed 1 base, J shed 0 bases, and the junction held 6 bases outside the gene matches. Germline lookup yields CDR1 SGHRS and CDR2 YFSETQ. The CDR3 DNA reads as TGCGCCAGCAGCTTGTTCTCACTAGCGAACCAAGAGACCCAGTACTTC. It translates to CASSLFSLANQETQYF.